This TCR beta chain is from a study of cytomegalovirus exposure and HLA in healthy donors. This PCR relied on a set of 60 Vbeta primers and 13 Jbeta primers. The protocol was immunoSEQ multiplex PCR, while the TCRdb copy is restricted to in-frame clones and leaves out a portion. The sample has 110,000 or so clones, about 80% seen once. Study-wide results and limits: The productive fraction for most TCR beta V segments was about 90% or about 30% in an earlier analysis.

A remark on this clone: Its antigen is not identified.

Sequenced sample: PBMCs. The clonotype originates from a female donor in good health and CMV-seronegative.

The CDR3 DNA follows: TGCGCCAGCAGCTTGGCGAGCGCCCGTCGCGGCATTCAGTACTTC. It translates to CASSLASARRGIQYF. V is TRBV5-1 and J is TRBJ2-4; D gene uncertain. V was clipped by 0 bases and J by 9 bases, with 16 bases between them. The CDR3 has 15 residues. Germline assignment: CDR1 SGHRS and CDR2 YFSETQ.